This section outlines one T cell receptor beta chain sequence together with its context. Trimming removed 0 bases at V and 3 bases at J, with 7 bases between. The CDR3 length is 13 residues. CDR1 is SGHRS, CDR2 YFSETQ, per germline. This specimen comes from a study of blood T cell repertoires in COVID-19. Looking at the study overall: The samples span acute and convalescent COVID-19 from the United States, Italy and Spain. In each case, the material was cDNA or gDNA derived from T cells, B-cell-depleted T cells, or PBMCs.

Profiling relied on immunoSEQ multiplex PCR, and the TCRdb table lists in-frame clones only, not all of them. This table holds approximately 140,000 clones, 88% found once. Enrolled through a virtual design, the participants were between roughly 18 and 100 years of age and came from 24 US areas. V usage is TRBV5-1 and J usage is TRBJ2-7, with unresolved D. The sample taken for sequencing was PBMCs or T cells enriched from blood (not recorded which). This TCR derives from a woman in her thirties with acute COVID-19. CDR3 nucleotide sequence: TGCGCCAGCAGCTTGGCCCCGGGCTACGAGCAGTACTTC. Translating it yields CASSLAPGYEQYF.